A selection of T cell receptor beta chains follows, all from one sample in a study of blood T cell repertoires in COVID-19. Libraries were prepared by immunoSEQ multiplex PCR; TCRdb keeps only in-frame clonotypes and omits some of them. The data show some 700,000 clones, about 90% seen once. Sequencing was carried out using peripheral blood. The receptors were gathered from a woman between 18 and 30 years old with acute or convalescent COVID-19. Both conserved end residues are part of each CDR3. A D gene is named only where the DNA matches it firmly. Some rows mark clone size as missing; the rest say once, few, many or name a class of expanded clone.

v_gene	abundance	j_gene	d_gene	CDR3nt	CDR3aa
TRBV28	NA	TRBJ1-1	TRBD1	TGTGCCAGCAGTTTTAGGGGGCGAAGTTCCACTGAAGCTTTCTTT	CASSFRGRSSTEAFF
TRBV19	NA	TRBJ1-2	NA	TGTGCCAGTACGGCCCGACCAAAGCGGGACTATGGCTACACCTTC	CASTARPKRDYGYTF
TRBV4-3	NA	TRBJ1-5	TRBD1	TGCGCCAGCACTCCCGACAGGGTTGATCAGCCCCAGCATTTT	CASTPDRVDQPQHF
TRBV29-1	NA	TRBJ1-1	NA	TGCAGCGTTGTGGGCAGTGAAGCTTTCTTT	CSVVGSEAFF
TRBV6-5	NA	TRBJ1-5	NA	TGTGCCAGCAGTACCCATCGGAGCCAGCCCCAGCATTTT	CASSTHRSQPQHF
TRBV7-9	NA	TRBJ1-2	NA	TGTGCCAGCAGCTTCACTACCGGGAACACCTTC	CASSFTTGNTF
TRBV4-2	NA	TRBJ2-2	NA	TGTGCCAGCAGCCAAAAAAGAGAGGGAGCGGACACCGGGGAGCTGTTTTTT	CASSQKREGADTGELFF
TRBV5-1	once	TRBJ1-2	NA	TGCGCCAGCAGCTTGGATGGGAGTGGGGTGCGTGGCTACACCTTC	CASSLDGSGVRGYTF
TRBV30	few	TRBJ1-1	TRBD1	TGTGCCTGGAGTACTGGACAGGTAAAGGACACTGAAGCTTTCTTT	CAWSTGQVKDTEAFF
TRBV10-1	once	TRBJ2-1	TRBD1	TGCGCCGGGGGACAGGGGCGCTCCTACAATGAGCAGTTCTTC	CAGGQGRSYNEQFF
TRBV6-2/TRBV6-3	once	TRBJ1-4	NA	TGTGCCAGCAGTCGCACCGGGACATCGGATGAAAAACTGTTTTTT	CASSRTGTSDEKLFF
TRBV4-3	once	TRBJ1-6	NA	TGCGCCAGCAGCCAAGATAACAGGGTTTGGCCCCTCCACTTT	CASSQDNRVWPLHF
TRBV29-1	NA	TRBJ1-1	NA	TGCAGCGTTGTGGGGCTTGAAGCTTTCTTT	CSVVGLEAFF
TRBV4-1	NA	TRBJ1-2	NA	TGCGCCAGCAGCCAAGATAGTGGACTCTATGGCTACACCTTC	CASSQDSGLYGYTF
TRBV6-4	NA	TRBJ2-2	NA	TGTGCCAGCAGTGACTCAGGGGGCACCGGGGAGCTGTTTTTT	CASSDSGGTGELFF
TRBV5-5	NA	TRBJ1-6	NA	TGTGCCAGCAGCTTGCGACTGGGAGATAATTCACCCCTCCACTTT	CASSLRLGDNSPLHF
TRBV7-9	NA	TRBJ2-7	TRBD2	TGTGCCAGCACGTGGGGGGGTTACGAGCAGTACTTC	CASTWGGYEQYF
TRBV7-2	NA	TRBJ1-1	TRBD1	TGTGCCAGCAGCTCCCCAGGGGGACAGAACACTGAAGCTTTCTTT	CASSSPGGQNTEAFF
TRBV19	NA	TRBJ1-5	TRBD1	TGTGCCAGTCGGACAGGGGATCAGCCCCAGCATTTT	CASRTGDQPQHF
TRBV6-4	NA	TRBJ2-1	NA	TGTGCCAGCAGTGACGGGGGGGCAGCGCGCCCCTACAATGAGCAGTTCTTC	CASSDGGAARPYNEQFF
TRBV6-5	NA	TRBJ1-1	NA	TGTGCCAGCAGCTGGGGGGGCGGGTGGTACACTGAAGCTTTCTTT	CASSWGGGWYTEAFF
TRBV28	NA	TRBJ1-5	TRBD1	TGTGCCAGCAGGACCGAGGGGGCGTACTTTGGTCAGCCCCAGCATTTT	CASRTEGAYFGQPQHF
TRBV7-8	once	TRBJ2-7	TRBD2	TGTGCCAGCAGCTTCGACGGGACTAGCGGGCTTAGAGGGGAGCAGTACTTC	CASSFDGTSGLRGEQYF
TRBV9	NA	TRBJ2-7	NA	TGTGCCAGCAGCGTAGGGGTAGGGGCCACCTACGAGCAGTACTTC	CASSVGVGATYEQYF
TRBV3-1/TRBV3-2	NA	TRBJ2-1	NA	TGTGCCAGCAGCCGTGGGAGTAATGAGCAGTTCTTC	CASSRGSNEQFF
TRBV12-5	NA	TRBJ2-1	NA	TGTGCTAGTGGTTTGGTGAGGGCCGGAGGCAATGAGCAGTTCTTC	CASGLVRAGGNEQFF
TRBV7-2	NA	TRBJ2-3	TRBD2	TGTGCCAGCAGCTCAGCGGGGGCGACAGATACGCAGTATTTT	CASSSAGATDTQYF
TRBV14	NA	TRBJ2-7	TRBD2	TGTGCCAGCAGCCAGGGAGGGTTCTACGAGCAGTACTTC	CASSQGGFYEQYF
TRBV5-5	NA	TRBJ1-1	NA	TGTGCCAGCAGCTTGGGAGAATATTCTGAAGCTTTCTTT	CASSLGEYSEAFF
TRBV10-3	NA	TRBJ1-2	TRBD1	TGTGCCATCAGTGAAAACGGACAGGTAGACTATGGCTACACCTTC	CAISENGQVDYGYTF
TRBV14	NA	TRBJ1-2	NA	TGTGCCAGCAGCTCATACTTACAGGGTAGGGGCTATGGCTACACCTTC	CASSSYLQGRGYGYTF
TRBV19	NA	TRBJ1-2	NA	TGTGCCAGTACCCCCTGGGCCGGAGGGGCCGCCTTAGGTGGCTACACCTTC	CASTPWAGGAALGGYTF
TRBV6-6	once	TRBJ1-5	TRBD1	TGTGCCAGCAGTTCTCCGGACAGGGTGCAGCCCCAGCATTTT	CASSSPDRVQPQHF
TRBV5-5	NA	TRBJ1-1	TRBD1	TGTGCCAGCAGCTCTCTACGAAAGGACAGGGGGAACACTGAAGCTTTCTTT	CASSSLRKDRGNTEAFF
TRBV4-3	NA	TRBJ1-1	NA	TGCGCCAGCAGCCAAGAGGTAGGGAGGGAGATCGTGAACACTGAAGCTTTCTTT	CASSQEVGREIVNTEAFF
TRBV10-3	NA	TRBJ1-1	NA	TGTGCCATCAGTCGAGGGACAAGCACTGAAGCTTTCTTT	CAISRGTSTEAFF
TRBV27	NA	TRBJ2-2	NA	TGTGCCAGCAGTTTAAAGACGGGCAGCGCGGGCGGGGAGCTGTTTTTT	CASSLKTGSAGGELFF
TRBV3-1/TRBV3-2	NA	TRBJ2-3	NA	TGTGCCAGCAGCCAAACCCAGGAACGTTCAGATACGCAGTATTTT	CASSQTQERSDTQYF
TRBV4-1	NA	TRBJ2-5	TRBD2	TGCGCCAGCAGCCAACTAGCGGGGGGAGAGACCCAGTACTTC	CASSQLAGGETQYF
TRBV5-6	once	TRBJ2-7	TRBD2	TGTGCCAGCAGCCTCGGGGGGGGGCTGACCTACGAGCAGTACTTC	CASSLGGGLTYEQYF